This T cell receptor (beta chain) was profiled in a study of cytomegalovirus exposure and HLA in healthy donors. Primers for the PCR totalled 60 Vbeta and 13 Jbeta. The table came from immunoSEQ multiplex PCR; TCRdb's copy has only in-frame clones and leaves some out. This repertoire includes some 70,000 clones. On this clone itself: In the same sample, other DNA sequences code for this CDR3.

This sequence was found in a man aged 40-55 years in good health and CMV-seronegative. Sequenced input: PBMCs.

CDR3 sequence (DNA): TGCGCCAGCAGCCGGGACAGCGCCGACTATGGCTACACCTTC. It is translated as CASSRDSADYGYTF. The genes are TRBV5-1 and TRBJ1-2; 7 bases line up with TRBD1. V was clipped by 4 bases and J by 3 bases; unmatched bases: 6. The CDR3 consists of 14 residues. Germline lookup yields CDR1 SGHRS and CDR2 YFSETQ. Full variable domain (rest looked up from reference TRBV5-1 and TRBJ1-2): KAGVTQTPRYLIKTRGQQVTLSCSPISGHRSVSWYQQTPGQGLQFLFEYFSETQRNKGNFPGRFSGRQFSNSRSEMNVSTLELGDSALYLCASSRDSADYGYTFGSGTRLTVV.